The 9 T cell receptor beta chains listed next were all sequenced from one sample in a study of cytotoxic CD8 clonotypes in ibrutinib-treated CLL (dated by TCRdb to the early 2020s). Interpreted using the paper, the time point label stands for: 12 months on ibrutinib. Libraries came from the immunoSEQ multiplex PCR assay. The source is immuneACCESS, and TCRdb retained only in-frame sequences with V and J called. Part of the clones is not carried over; for the studies checked, unresolved V genes explain less than half of this, and the remainder is unexplained. This sample gives more than 140,000 clones in total; roughly 77% of them show up just once. 25% to 30% of the sample is taken by the ten largest. The sample was PBMCs, taken after 12 months of ibrutinib treatment. These TCRs come from a human donor with chronic lymphocytic leukemia.

The V call is TRBV28, the J call TRBJ2-7; 8 nucleotides align to TRBD2. Per germline, CDR1 MDHEN and CDR2 SYDVKM. V dropped 3 bases and J dropped 3; count of bases not matched to a gene: 4. The CDR3 has 14 amino acids. CDR3 nucleotides: TGTGCCAGCAGTTTCGGGGGGGTCCTCTACGAGCAGTACTTC. This encodes CASSFGGVLYEQYF.

This rearrangement joins TRBV30 to TRBJ2-5; TRBD2 is a possible D gene (5 bases). The V end was cut by 1 base, the J end by 2 bases, with 11 bases between. The CDR3 extends over 14 amino acids. Per the germline V gene, CDR1 is GTSNPN and CDR2 is SVGIG (reference sequence). The DNA of the CDR3 is TGTGCCTGGAGTGCGATCAGCGGTCAAGAGACCCAGTACTTC. Amino acid sequence: CAWSAISGQETQYF.

The V and J genes are TRBV6-6 and TRBJ2-5, with D possibly being TRBD1 (6 bases). Germline assignment: CDR1 MNHNY and CDR2 SVGAGI (reference sequence). With 7 bases removed from V and 2 bases from J, the gap between germline ends came to 14 bases. CDR3 length: 14 residues. The CDR3 spells CASKGQDSQETQYF. The CDR3 DNA reads TGTGCCAGCAAGGGGCAGGACAGTCAAGAGACCCAGTACTTC.

In its sample, this clone was seen once. The chain combines TRBV7-2 with TRBJ1-1; D is unresolved. Trimming stripped 3 bases from V and 1 base from J, with 9 bases between. The CDR3 is made up of 14 amino acids. Germline V gene sequence: CDR1 SGHTA, CDR2 FQGNSA. In DNA form, the CDR3 reads TGTGCCAGCAGCTTTAATGCAGCGAACACTGAAGCTTTCTTT. This codes for CASSFNAANTEAFF.

The J gene is TRBJ1-2, the V gene TRBV2, with D unresolved. Germline CDR1 reads SNHLY; CDR2 reads FYNNEI. V shed 6 bases and J shed 13 bases, with 21 bases lying between them. The CDR3 spans 13 residues. For the CDR3, the DNA is TGTGCCAGCAGAGCCACACAATTGACTCCGTGCACCTTC. It specifies CASRATQLTPCTF.

This clone has a handful of counts. V gene TRBV18 combines with J gene TRBJ2-7, with a tentative D call TRBD2 (6 bases). Germline values: CDR1 KGHSH, CDR2 LQKENI. This CDR3 region has 15 residues. V lost 3 bases and J 1 base, leaving 13 bases between the germline ends. The CDR3 bases are TGTGCCAGCTCACCTCCACCCGGGACTTCCTACGAGCAGTACTTC. It encodes CASSPPPGTSYEQYF.

The chain joins TRBV19 to TRBJ1-1, with unresolved D. The CDR3 contains 16 residues. Germline lookup yields CDR1 LNHDA and CDR2 SQIVND (reference sequence). V was clipped by 3 bases and J by 0 bases, with 14 bases between them. CDR3 DNA: TGTGCCAGTAGTATGGAGTGGCGAGGGATGAACACTGAAGCTTTCTTT. Its translation is CASSMEWRGMNTEAFF.

The CDR3 sequence: CSVADPSDEQFF. The CDR3 coding sequence is TGCAGCGTTGCAGACCCGTCCGATGAGCAGTTCTTC. The rearrangement uses TRBV29-1 and TRBJ2-1; D is unclear. The CDR3 totals 12 residues. Germline-derived CDR1 and CDR2 are SQVTM and ANQGSEA. V shed 4 bases and J shed 8 bases, with 12 bases lying between them.

The V gene is TRBV5-1, the J gene TRBJ2-1; D perhaps matches TRBD2 (5 bases). The CDR3 runs to 15 residues. Trimming removed 7 bases at V and 8 bases at J, with 22 bases between. The germline V gene has CDR1 SGHRS and CDR2 YFSETQ. In nucleotides, the CDR3 is TGCGCCAGCCTAGCCGCCTCCGCGTTATGGGATGAGCAGTTCTTC. It codes for CASLAASALWDEQFF.